These 7 T cell receptor beta chains came from one sample sequenced in a study of blood T cell repertoires in COVID-19. Generated by immunoSEQ multiplex PCR, the TCRdb table keeps only in-frame clones and is missing some. The table records over 100,000 clones, more than 75% of them present only once. The sequenced sample was peripheral blood. These receptors were collected from a human donor in a cohort sampled during active COVID-19.

The chain couples TRBV2 to TRBJ1-2, with D uncertain. Germline CDR1 SNHLY, CDR2 FYNNEI. V lost 5 bases, J lost 4 bases, and 11 bases lay in between. The CDR3 runs to 13 residues. The CDR3 reads CASSYLTGYGYTF. CDR3 nucleotide sequence: TGTGCCAGCAGTTATCTCACGGGCTATGGCTACACCTTC.

This chain links TRBV11-2 with TRBJ2-2; 7 positions match TRBD1. The CDR3 runs 15 residues. Losses at the gene ends were 3 bases for V and 7 bases for J; bases not matched to a gene: 8. Germline-derived CDR1 and CDR2 are SGHAT and FQNNGV. CDR3 sequence reads: CASSFELQGSGELFF. DNA for the CDR3: TGTGCCAGCAGCTTCGAACTACAGGGGAGCGGGGAGCTGTTTTTT.

The chain links TRBV11-2 to TRBJ1-6; no definite D call. Trimming cost V 2 bases and J 7 bases, with 12 bases left between them. CDR3 size: 15 residues. Per the germline V gene, CDR1 is SGHAT and CDR2 is FQNNGV. The CDR3 region is CASSLYVQPNSPLHF. The CDR3 DNA follows: TGTGCCAGCAGCTTATATGTACAGCCGAATTCACCCCTCCACTTT.

This clone was counted a single time. The rearrangement uses TRBV7-2 and TRBJ1-5, with D perhaps matching TRBD1 (5 bases). Germline-derived CDR1 and CDR2 are SGHTA and FQGNSA. V was clipped by 5 bases and J by 3 bases, with 11 bases between them. The CDR3 extends over 14 amino acids. The chain's CDR3 is CASSPGHNNQPQHF. Here the CDR3 DNA reads TGTGCCAGCAGCCCAGGACACAACAATCAGCCCCAGCATTTT.

The chain combines TRBV7-9 with TRBJ1-4; no clear D. Deletions cut 3 bases from V and 8 bases from J, with 13 bases between. The CDR3 extends over 14 amino acids. Germline CDR1 is SEHNR and CDR2 is FQNEAQ (reference sequence). This CDR3 is CASSFIKTAEKLFF. The CDR3 DNA reads TGTGCCAGCAGCTTTATAAAAACAGCAGAAAAACTGTTTTTT.

The CDR3 is CASSPGLAETQYF. In DNA form, the CDR3 reads TGTGCCAGCTCACCGGGACTAGCGGAGACCCAGTACTTC. The genes are TRBV18 and TRBJ2-5; 10 nucleotides agree with TRBD2. The CDR3 is 13 amino acids. Germline trimming cut 3 bases from V and 5 bases from J; bases unmatched to any gene: 0. Germline V gene lookup returns CDR1 KGHSH and CDR2 LQKENI.

The chain couples TRBV3-1 (or the pseudogene TRBV3-2) to TRBJ2-1; 8 bases fit TRBD2. Germline-derived CDR1 and CDR2 are LGHDT and YNNKEL (reference sequence). The CDR3 sequence is 17 residues long. J lost 7 bases, V lost 3 bases, and 14 bases had no gene match. The CDR3 sequence is CASSQIGRAGGVNEQFF. The CDR3 bases are TGTGCCAGCAGCCAGATCGGCCGCGCGGGGGGCGTTAATGAGCAGTTCTTC.